This entry concerns a single TCR beta chain. Its antigen is not identified. At one end, the junction sequence differs from germline, possibly due to a read error. Germline assignment: CDR1 SGHAT and CDR2 FQNNGV. This CDR3 spans 12 amino acids. This specimen comes from a study of blood T cells in healthy people across ages. Isolation per sample recovered at least 7 million PBMCs. Study results and caveats: Whereas aged donors had fewer naive CD4+ cells, long-lived donors had more of them and higher diversity.

For the second PCR, which ran for roughly 6 to 11 cycles, a sample-barcoded 5' primer and a J-beta primer mix were used. Each CDR3 protein gets one entry after TCRdb re-called the 5' RACE reads with MiXCR. Altogether about 770,000 distinct CDR3 sequences are present, under 45% being singletons, with the ten largest covering roughly 19%. This receptor was taken from a man between 60 and 75 years old in good health. The gene calls are TRBV11-2 and TRBJ2-3; D not resolved. The sequencing sample was made of blood. The CDR3 sequence: CACSSGPYTQYF. The DNA of the CDR3 is TGTGCCTGCAGCTCCGGACCTTATACGCAGTATTTT.